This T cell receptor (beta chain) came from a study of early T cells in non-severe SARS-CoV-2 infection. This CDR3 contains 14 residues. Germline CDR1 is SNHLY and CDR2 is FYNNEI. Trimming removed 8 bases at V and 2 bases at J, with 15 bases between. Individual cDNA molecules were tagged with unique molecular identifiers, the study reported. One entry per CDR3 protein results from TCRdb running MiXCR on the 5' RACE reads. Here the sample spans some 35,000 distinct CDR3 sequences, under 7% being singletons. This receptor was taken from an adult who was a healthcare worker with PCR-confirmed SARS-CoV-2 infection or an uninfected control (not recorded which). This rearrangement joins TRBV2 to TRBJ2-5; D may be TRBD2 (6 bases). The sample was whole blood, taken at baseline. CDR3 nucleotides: TGTGCCAGCGTCCGGGACTCCTCACAAGAGACCCAGTACTTC. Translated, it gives CASVRDSSQETQYF.